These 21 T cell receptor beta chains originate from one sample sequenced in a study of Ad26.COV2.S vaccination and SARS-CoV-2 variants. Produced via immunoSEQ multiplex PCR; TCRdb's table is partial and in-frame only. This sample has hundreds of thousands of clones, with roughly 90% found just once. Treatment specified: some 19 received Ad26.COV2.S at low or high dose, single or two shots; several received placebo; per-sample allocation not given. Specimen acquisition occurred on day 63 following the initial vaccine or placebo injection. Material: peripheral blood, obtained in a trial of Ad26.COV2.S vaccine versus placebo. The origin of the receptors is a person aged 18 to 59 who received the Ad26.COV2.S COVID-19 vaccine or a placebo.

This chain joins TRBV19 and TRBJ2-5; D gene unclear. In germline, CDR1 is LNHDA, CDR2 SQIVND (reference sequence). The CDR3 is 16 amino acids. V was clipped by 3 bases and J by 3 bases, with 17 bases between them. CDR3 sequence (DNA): TGTGCCAGTAGTATGGGGTGGCAGGCCCAGAAAGAGACCCAGTACTTC. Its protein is CASSMGWQAQKETQYF. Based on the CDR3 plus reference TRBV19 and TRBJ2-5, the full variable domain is DGGITQSPKYLFRKEGQNVTLSCEQNLNHDAMYWYRQDPGQGLRLIYYSQIVNDFQKGDIAEGYSVSREKKESFPLTVTSAQKNPTAFYLCASSMGWQAQKETQYFGPGTRLLVL.

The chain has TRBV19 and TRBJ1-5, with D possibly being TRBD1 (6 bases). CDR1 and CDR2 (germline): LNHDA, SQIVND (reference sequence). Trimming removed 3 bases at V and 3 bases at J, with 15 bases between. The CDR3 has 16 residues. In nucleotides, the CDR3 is TGTGCCAGTAGTATGCCAGGGGCGCCCACCAATCAGCCCCAGCATTTT. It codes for CASSMPGAPTNQPQHF.

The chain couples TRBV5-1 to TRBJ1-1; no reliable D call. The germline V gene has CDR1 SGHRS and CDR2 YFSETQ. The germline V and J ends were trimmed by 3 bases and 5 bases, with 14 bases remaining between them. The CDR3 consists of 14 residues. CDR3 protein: CASSSMGSATEAFF. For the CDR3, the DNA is TGCGCCAGCAGCTCCATGGGGTCGGCTACTGAAGCTTTCTTT. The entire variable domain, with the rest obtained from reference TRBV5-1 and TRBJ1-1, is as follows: KAGVTQTPRYLIKTRGQQVTLSCSPISGHRSVSWYQQTPGQGLQFLFEYFSETQRNKGNFPGRFSGRQFSNSRSEMNVSTLELGDSALYLCASSSMGSATEAFFGQGTRLTVV.

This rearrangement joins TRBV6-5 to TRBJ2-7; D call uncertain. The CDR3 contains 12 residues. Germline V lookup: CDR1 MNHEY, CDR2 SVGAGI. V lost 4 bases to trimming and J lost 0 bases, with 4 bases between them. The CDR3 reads CASSSSSYEQYF. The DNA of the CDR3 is TGTGCCAGCAGTTCAAGCTCCTACGAGCAGTACTTC.

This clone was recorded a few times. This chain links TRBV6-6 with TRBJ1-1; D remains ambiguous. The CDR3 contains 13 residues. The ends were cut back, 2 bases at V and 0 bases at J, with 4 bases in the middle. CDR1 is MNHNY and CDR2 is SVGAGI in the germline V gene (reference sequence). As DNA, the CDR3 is TGTGCCAGCAGTTACCCCATGAACACTGAAGCTTTCTTT. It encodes CASSYPMNTEAFF.

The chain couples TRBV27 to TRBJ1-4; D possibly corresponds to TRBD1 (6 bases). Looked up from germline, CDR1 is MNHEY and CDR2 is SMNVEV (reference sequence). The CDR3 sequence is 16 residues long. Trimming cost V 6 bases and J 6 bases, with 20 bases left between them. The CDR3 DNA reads TGTGCCAGCAGGCCCCTTCGACTCGGGGGCGATGAAAAACTGTTTTTT. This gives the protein CASRPLRLGGDEKLFF.

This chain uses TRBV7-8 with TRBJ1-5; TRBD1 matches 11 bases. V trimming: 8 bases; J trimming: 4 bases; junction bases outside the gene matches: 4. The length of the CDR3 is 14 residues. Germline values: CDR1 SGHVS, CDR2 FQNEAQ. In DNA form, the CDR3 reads TGTGCCAGCTCCGGGACAGGGGGAAATCAGCCCCAGCATTTT. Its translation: CASSGTGGNQPQHF. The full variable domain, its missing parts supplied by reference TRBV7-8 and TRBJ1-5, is GAGVSQSPRYKVAKRGQDVALRCDPISGHVSLFWYQQALGQGPEFLTYFQNEAQLDKSGLPSDRFFAERPEGSVSTLKIQRTQQEDSAVYLCASSGTGGNQPQHFGDGTRLSIL.

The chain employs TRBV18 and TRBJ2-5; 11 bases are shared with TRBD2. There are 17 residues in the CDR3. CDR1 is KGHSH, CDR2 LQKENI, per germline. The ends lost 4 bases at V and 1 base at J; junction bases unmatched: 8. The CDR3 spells CASSLGGLAVTQETQYF. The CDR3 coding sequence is TGTGCCAGCTCACTTGGGGGACTAGCGGTTACCCAAGAGACCCAGTACTTC.

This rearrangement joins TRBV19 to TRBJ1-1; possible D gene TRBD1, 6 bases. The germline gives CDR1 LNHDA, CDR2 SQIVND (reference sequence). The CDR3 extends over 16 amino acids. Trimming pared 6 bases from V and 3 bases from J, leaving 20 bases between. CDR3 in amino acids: CASRPRDILSDTEAFF. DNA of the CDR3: TGTGCCAGTAGGCCCCGGGACATTCTTTCGGACACTGAAGCTTTCTTT.

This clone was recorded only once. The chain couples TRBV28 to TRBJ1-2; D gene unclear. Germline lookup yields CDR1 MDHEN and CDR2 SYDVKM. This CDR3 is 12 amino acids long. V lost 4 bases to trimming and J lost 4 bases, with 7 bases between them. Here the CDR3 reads CASSSHSYGYTF. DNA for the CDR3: TGTGCCAGCAGTTCCCACAGCTATGGCTACACCTTC.

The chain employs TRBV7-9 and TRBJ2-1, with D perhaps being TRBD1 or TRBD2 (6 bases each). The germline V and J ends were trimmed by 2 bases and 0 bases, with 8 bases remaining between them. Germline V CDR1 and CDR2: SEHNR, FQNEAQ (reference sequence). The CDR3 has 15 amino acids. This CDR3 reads CASSLTGASYNEQFF. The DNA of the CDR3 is TGTGCCAGCAGCTTAACGGGGGCCTCCTACAATGAGCAGTTCTTC.

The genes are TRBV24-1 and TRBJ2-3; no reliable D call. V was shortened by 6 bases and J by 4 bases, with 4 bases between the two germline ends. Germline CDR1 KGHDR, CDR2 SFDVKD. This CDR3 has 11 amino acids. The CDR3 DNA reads TGTGCCACCAGTCTAGCAGATACGCAGTATTTT. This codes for CATSLADTQYF.

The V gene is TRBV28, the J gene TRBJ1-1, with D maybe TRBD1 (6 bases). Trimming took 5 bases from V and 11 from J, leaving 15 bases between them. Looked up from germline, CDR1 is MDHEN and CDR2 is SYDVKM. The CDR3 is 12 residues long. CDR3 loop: CASSAPQGGAFF. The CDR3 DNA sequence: TGTGCCAGCAGTGCCCCACAGGGAGGGGCTTTCTTT.

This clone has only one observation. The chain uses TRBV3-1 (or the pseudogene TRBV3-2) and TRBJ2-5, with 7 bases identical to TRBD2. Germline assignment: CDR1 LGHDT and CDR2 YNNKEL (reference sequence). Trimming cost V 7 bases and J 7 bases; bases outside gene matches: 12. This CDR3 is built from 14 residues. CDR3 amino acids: CASTLLASEGTQYF. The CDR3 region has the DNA TGTGCCAGCACCCTACTAGCGTCTGAGGGGACCCAGTACTTC.

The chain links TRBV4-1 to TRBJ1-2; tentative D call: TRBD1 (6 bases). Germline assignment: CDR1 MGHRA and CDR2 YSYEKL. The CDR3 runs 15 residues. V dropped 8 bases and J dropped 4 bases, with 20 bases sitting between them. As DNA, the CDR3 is TGCGCCAGCGAAGGGACCCGCAAAGGGGGCTATGGCTACACCTTC. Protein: CASEGTRKGGYGYTF.

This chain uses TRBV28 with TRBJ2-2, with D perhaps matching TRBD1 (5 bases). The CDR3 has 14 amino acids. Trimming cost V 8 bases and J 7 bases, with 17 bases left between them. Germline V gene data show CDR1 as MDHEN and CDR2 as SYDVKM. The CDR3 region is CASENLRVGGELFF. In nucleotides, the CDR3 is TGTGCCAGCGAAAACCTCAGGGTTGGCGGGGAGCTGTTTTTT.

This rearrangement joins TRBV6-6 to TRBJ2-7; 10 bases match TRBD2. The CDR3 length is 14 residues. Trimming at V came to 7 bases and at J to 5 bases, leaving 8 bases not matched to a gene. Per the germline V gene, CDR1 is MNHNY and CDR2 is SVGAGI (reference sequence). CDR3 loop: CASNPGLASHEQYF. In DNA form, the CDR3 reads TGTGCCAGCAACCCGGGACTAGCGTCCCACGAGCAGTACTTC.

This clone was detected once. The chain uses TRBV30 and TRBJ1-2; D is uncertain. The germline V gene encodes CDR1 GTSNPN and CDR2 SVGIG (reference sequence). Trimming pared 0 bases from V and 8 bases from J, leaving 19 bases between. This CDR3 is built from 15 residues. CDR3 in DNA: TGTGCCTGGAGTGTGGGCAGCCCTATGGTTGTGGGCTACACCTTC. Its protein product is CAWSVGSPMVVGYTF.

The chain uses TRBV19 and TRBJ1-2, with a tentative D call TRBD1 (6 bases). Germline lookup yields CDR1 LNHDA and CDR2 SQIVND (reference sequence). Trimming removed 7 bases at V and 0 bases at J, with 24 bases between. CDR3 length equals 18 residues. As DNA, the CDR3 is TGTGCCAGTACCCCTAAGGGACTTGGGGGCGGCACTAACTATGGCTACACCTTC. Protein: CASTPKGLGGGTNYGYTF. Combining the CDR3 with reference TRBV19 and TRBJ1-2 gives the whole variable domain DGGITQSPKYLFRKEGQNVTLSCEQNLNHDAMYWYRQDPGQGLRLIYYSQIVNDFQKGDIAEGYSVSREKKESFPLTVTSAQKNPTAFYLCASTPKGLGGGTNYGYTFGSGTRLTVV.

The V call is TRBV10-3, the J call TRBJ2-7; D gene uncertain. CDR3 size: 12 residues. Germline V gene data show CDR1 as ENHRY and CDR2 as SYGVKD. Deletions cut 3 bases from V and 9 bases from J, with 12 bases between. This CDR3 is CAISDSLPRQYF. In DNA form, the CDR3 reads TGTGCCATCAGTGATTCGCTGCCTAGGCAGTACTTC.

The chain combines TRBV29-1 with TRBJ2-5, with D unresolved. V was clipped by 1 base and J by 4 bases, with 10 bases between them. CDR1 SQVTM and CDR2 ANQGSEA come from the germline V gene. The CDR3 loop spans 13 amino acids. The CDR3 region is CSVEVMGLETQYF. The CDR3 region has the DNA TGCAGCGTTGAAGTTATGGGATTAGAGACCCAGTACTTC. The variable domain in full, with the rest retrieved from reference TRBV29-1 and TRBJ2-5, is SAVISQKPSRDICQRGTSLTIQCQVDSQVTMMFWYRQQPGQSLTLIATANQGSEATYESGFVIDKFPISRPNLTFSTLTVSNMSPEDSSIYLCSVEVMGLETQYFGPGTRLLVL.